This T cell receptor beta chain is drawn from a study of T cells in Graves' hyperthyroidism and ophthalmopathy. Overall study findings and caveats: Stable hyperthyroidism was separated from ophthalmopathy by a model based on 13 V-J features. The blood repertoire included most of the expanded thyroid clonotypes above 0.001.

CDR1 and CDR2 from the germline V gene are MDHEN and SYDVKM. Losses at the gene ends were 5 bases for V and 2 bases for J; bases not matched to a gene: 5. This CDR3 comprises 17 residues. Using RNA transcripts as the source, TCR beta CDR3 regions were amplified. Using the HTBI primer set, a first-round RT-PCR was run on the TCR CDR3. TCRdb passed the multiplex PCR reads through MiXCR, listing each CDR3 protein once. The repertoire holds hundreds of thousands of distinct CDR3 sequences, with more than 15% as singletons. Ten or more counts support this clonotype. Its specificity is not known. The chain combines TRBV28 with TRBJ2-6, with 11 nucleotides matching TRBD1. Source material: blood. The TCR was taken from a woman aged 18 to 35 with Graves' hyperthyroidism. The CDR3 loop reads CASSRTGGAAGANVLTF. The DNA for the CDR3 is TGTGCCAGCAGTCGGACAGGGGGCGCAGCTGGGGCCAACGTCCTGACTTTC.